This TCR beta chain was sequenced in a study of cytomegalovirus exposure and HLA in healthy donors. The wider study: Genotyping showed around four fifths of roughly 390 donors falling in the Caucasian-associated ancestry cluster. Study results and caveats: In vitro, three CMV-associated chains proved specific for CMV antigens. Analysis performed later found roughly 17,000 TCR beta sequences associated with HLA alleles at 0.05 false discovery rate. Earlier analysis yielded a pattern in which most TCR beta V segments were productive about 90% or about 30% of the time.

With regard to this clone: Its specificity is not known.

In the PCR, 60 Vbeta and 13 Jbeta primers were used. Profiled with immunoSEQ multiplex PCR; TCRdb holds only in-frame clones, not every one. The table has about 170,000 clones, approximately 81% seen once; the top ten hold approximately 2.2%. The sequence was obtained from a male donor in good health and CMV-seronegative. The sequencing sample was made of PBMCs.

CDR3 in amino acids: CASSIGQGTTYEQYF. CDR3 sequence (DNA): TGTGCCAGTAGTATCGGACAGGGGACCACCTACGAGCAGTACTTC. This chain links TRBV19 with TRBJ2-7, with TRBD1 identical over 9 bases. The length of the CDR3 is 15 residues. V shed 3 bases and J 2 bases; nucleotides not matched to a gene: 5. CDR1 and CDR2 from the germline V gene are LNHDA and SQIVND (reference sequence).